Following are 31 T cell receptor beta chains from one sample sequenced in a study of blood T cells in healthy people across ages (dated by TCRdb to between 2014 and 2016). Libraries were made using 5' RACE. The instrument given in TCRdb is Illumina HiSeq 2500. A second PCR of roughly 6 to 12 cycles was performed with a sample-barcoded 5' primer and a J-beta primer mix. Clones were called with MiXCR by TCRdb after fastp trimmed the public reads at Q25, and only in-frame beta chains were retained. All rows with the same CDR3 protein become a single entry with the most common DNA and genes. This sample is represented by approximately 780,000 distinct CDR3 sequences; under 30% of them were singletons. Approximately 2.9% of the sample belongs to the ten largest clones. In addition, the sample was reused for a study of T cells of mothers and their children.

Source material: blood. Source of these receptors: a boy aged 5-17 years in good health.

This chain links TRBV29-1 with TRBJ2-3; 8 nucleotides match TRBD2. With 4 bases clipped from V and 4 bases from J, the junction kept 4 bases outside the gene matches. Per germline, CDR1 SQVTM and CDR2 ANQGSEA. This CDR3 has 13 residues. As DNA, the CDR3 is TGCAGCGTTGTAGCGGGACTGGCAGATACGCAGTATTTT. Protein product: CSVVAGLADTQYF.

The chain combines TRBV6-2 or TRBV6-3 with TRBJ1-2; D not resolved. This CDR3 comprises 13 residues. V was shortened by 5 bases and J by 8 bases, with 15 bases between the two germline ends. Germline values: CDR1 MNHEY, CDR2 SVGEGT. CDR3 nucleotide sequence: TGTGCCAGCAGTCGGATCTCAGAGGGAGGCTACACCTTC. The encoded protein is CASSRISEGGYTF.

This clonotype was seen a few times. This chain joins TRBV4-2 and TRBJ2-5; D is perhaps TRBD2 (7 bases). V lost 7 bases to trimming and J lost 5 bases, with 17 bases between them. CDR1 is LGHNA, CDR2 YNFKEQ, per germline. The CDR3 loop spans 14 amino acids. CDR3 sequence (DNA): TGTGCCAGCAAAATGGGGGGGGCCGGGGAGACCCAGTACTTC. Amino acid sequence: CASKMGGAGETQYF.

This clonotype has only a few counts. This rearrangement joins TRBV15 to TRBJ1-3, with unresolved D. The length of the CDR3 is 17 residues. Germline CDR1 and CDR2: LNHNV and YYDKDF (reference sequence). Trimming cost V 3 bases and J 0 bases, with 15 bases left between them. This CDR3 reads CATSRKREQLSGNTIYF. The CDR3 DNA sequence: TGTGCCACCAGCAGGAAAAGGGAGCAGCTCTCTGGAAACACCATATATTTT.

This CDR3 reads CASSAPGRGATNEKLFF. In DNA form, the CDR3 reads TGTGCCAGCTCAGCTCCCGGACGGGGGGCAACTAATGAAAAACTGTTTTTT. V gene TRBV18 combines with J gene TRBJ1-4; TRBD1 might be the D (5 bases). Germline assignment: CDR1 KGHSH and CDR2 LQKENI. Between the trimmed V and J ends, which lost 5 bases and 0 bases, there was a span of 16 bases. This CDR3 is 17 amino acids long. The full variable domain, completed using reference TRBV18 and TRBJ1-4, is NAGVMQNPRHLVRRRGQEARLRCSPMKGHSHVYWYRQLPEEGLKFMVYLQKENIIDESGMPKERFSAEFPKEGPSILRIQQVVRGDSAAYFCASSAPGRGATNEKLFFGSGTQLSVL.

This clonotype was seen only a few times. The genes are TRBV7-3 and TRBJ2-5, with 7 nucleotides matching TRBD1. The germline CDR1 and CDR2 sequences are SGHTA and FQGTGA. The CDR3 is 14 amino acids. V lost 5 bases, J lost 4 bases, and 7 bases stayed unmatched. DNA for the CDR3: TGTGCCAGCAGCCCGTCAACAGGGGTAGAGACCCAGTACTTC. Its protein is CASSPSTGVETQYF. The full variable domain, in which reference TRBV7-3 and TRBJ2-5 provide the parts outside the CDR3, is GAGVSQTPSNKVTEKGKYVELRCDPISGHTALYWYRQSLGQGPEFLIYFQGTGAADDSGLPNDRFFAVRPEGSVSTLKIQRTERGDSAVYLCASSPSTGVETQYFGPGTRLLVL.

The chain joins TRBV28 to TRBJ1-6; TRBD1 is a possible D gene (5 bases). Germline-derived CDR1 and CDR2 are MDHEN and SYDVKM. The V gene lost 4 bases and the J gene lost 5 bases, with 12 bases spanning the gap. The length of the CDR3 is 15 residues. This chain's CDR3 is CASSSSGADNSPLHF. In DNA form, the CDR3 reads TGTGCCAGCAGTTCCTCCGGGGCTGATAATTCACCCCTCCACTTT.

This chain connects TRBV6-5 to TRBJ1-1; D is unresolved. V was trimmed by 3 bases and J by 1 base, leaving 12 bases between them. CDR1 is MNHEY and CDR2 is SVGAGI in the germline V gene. The CDR3 is 15 amino acids. The CDR3 DNA follows: TGTGCCAGCAGTTATCAGGCCCTAGGGAACACTGAAGCTTTCTTT. It encodes CASSYQALGNTEAFF.

V and J are TRBV29-1 and TRBJ2-1; the D is unclear. This CDR3 is built from 10 residues. Looked up from germline, CDR1 is SQVTM and CDR2 is ANQGSEA. Trimming shortened V by 8 bases and J by 6 bases, and 8 bases separated the two germline ends. CDR3 DNA: TGCAGCCTTGGGGTCAATGAGCAGTTCTTC. Protein product: CSLGVNEQFF.

This clonotype was counted between two and nine times. The gene calls are TRBV2 and TRBJ1-1; 7 nucleotides match TRBD1. With 7 bases clipped from V and 1 base from J, the junction kept 3 bases outside the gene matches. This CDR3 is built from 13 residues. CDR1 SNHLY and CDR2 FYNNEI come from the germline V gene. The CDR3 protein is CASMKGANTEAFF. The DNA for the CDR3 is TGTGCCAGCATGAAGGGGGCGAACACTGAAGCTTTCTTT. The variable domain in full, completed from reference TRBV2 and TRBJ1-1, reads EPEVTQTPSHQVTQMGQEVILRCVPISNHLYFYWYRQILGQKVEFLVSFYNNEISEKSEIFDDQFSVERPDGSNFTLKIRSTKLEDSAMYFCASMKGANTEAFFGQGTRLTVV.

The V gene is TRBV29-1, the J gene TRBJ2-5; 8 bases agree with TRBD1. CDR1 and CDR2 (germline): SQVTM, ANQGSEA. V lost 6 bases to trimming and J lost 4 bases; unmatched junction nucleotides: 4. The CDR3 loop spans 12 amino acids. The CDR3 sequence: CSVLTGVETQYF. CDR3 sequence (DNA): TGCAGCGTCCTGACAGGGGTAGAGACCCAGTACTTC. Complete variable domain (other parts from reference TRBV29-1 and TRBJ2-5): SAVISQKPSRDICQRGTSLTIQCQVDSQVTMMFWYRQQPGQSLTLIATANQGSEATYESGFVIDKFPISRPNLTFSTLTVSNMSPEDSSIYLCSVLTGVETQYFGPGTRLLVL.

This clonotype was found a few times. The junction and the germline gene differ at one end; a read error may be behind it. CDR3 protein: CASSLDGARGETQYF. The CDR3 DNA follows: TGTGCTAGCAGCTTAGACGGAGCACGCGGAGAGACCCAGTACTTC. The chain couples TRBV11-2 to TRBJ2-1; D is ambiguous. The J call may be wrong; the DNA end is better matched by TRBJ2-5. Germline CDR1 SGHAT, CDR2 FQNNGV. The CDR3 has 15 residues.

The rearrangement links TRBV5-1 to TRBJ2-1; 9 nucleotides line up with TRBD1. Losses at the gene ends were 5 bases for V and 9 bases for J; bases not matched to a gene: 6. The CDR3 has 13 residues. Germline V gene sequence: CDR1 SGHRS, CDR2 YFSETQ. This chain's CDR3 is CASRSGTGSEQFF. The DNA of the CDR3 is TGCGCCAGCAGATCTGGGACAGGGAGTGAGCAGTTCTTC.

The chain carries TRBV11-2 and TRBJ2-1, with no clear D. Germline loops: CDR1 SGHAT, CDR2 FQNNGV. V lost 0 bases and J lost 4, with 4 bases in between. The CDR3 runs 13 residues. In DNA form, the CDR3 reads TGTGCCAGCAGCTTAGAGACTTACAATGAGCAGTTCTTC. It is translated as CASSLETYNEQFF.

This clonotype was seen repeatedly, ten times or more. The rearrangement uses TRBV12-3 or TRBV12-4 and TRBJ2-5; 8 bases map to TRBD1. The J call may be in error: the DNA end matches TRBJ2-1 better. The CDR3 sequence is 12 residues long. The CDR3 sequence: CASSPGGGEQFF. The CDR3 DNA is TGTGCCAGCAGTCCAGGGGGCGGTGAGCAGTTCTTC.

The sample holds a few counts of this clonotype. This sequence joins TRBV12-3 or TRBV12-4 and TRBJ1-3; unclear D gene. The germline V and J ends were trimmed by 3 bases and 2 bases, with 8 bases remaining between them. The CDR3 length is 14 residues. DNA for the CDR3: TGTGCCAGCAGTTTGGTTGGTGCTGGAAACACCATATATTTT. Translated, it gives CASSLVGAGNTIYF.

V gene TRBV28 combines with J gene TRBJ1-1; D call uncertain. CDR3 length: 18 amino acids. Germline V gene data show CDR1 as MDHEN and CDR2 as SYDVKM. Trimming stripped 10 bases from V and 0 bases from J, with 27 bases between. In DNA form, the CDR3 reads TGTGCCACCAGGCCCCCAAGTTCATTGGTGGGGATGAACACTGAAGCTTTCTTT. Encoded protein: CATRPPSSLVGMNTEAFF.

This clonotype was counted only a few times. The CDR3 coding sequence is TGTGCCACCAGCAGTCGAAGTCAGAAGCAGTACTTC. This sequence encodes CATSSRSQKQYF. The rearrangement links TRBV15 to TRBJ2-7; D uncertain. The CDR3 spans 12 residues. V shed 3 bases and J shed 8 bases, with 11 bases lying between them. Germline V lookup: CDR1 LNHNV, CDR2 YYDKDF (reference sequence).

The rearrangement uses TRBV7-3 and TRBJ2-3; 8 nucleotides agree with TRBD1. The CDR3 runs to 15 residues. Germline CDR1 and CDR2: SGHTA and FQGTGA. V lost 5 bases to trimming and J lost 5 bases; unmatched junction nucleotides: 9. The CDR3, as DNA: TGTGCCAGCAGCAAACGGACAGGGCCGCTAGATACGCAGTATTTT. Translation: CASSKRTGPLDTQYF. The full variable domain, in which reference TRBV7-3 and TRBJ2-3 provide the parts outside the CDR3, is GAGVSQTPSNKVTEKGKYVELRCDPISGHTALYWYRQSLGQGPEFLIYFQGTGAADDSGLPNDRFFAVRPEGSVSTLKIQRTERGDSAVYLCASSKRTGPLDTQYFGPGTRLTVL.

The V and J genes are TRBV6-1 and TRBJ2-5; no definite D call. The V and J ends lost 6 bases and 5 bases respectively, with 10 bases between them. Germline V gene sequence: CDR1 MNHNS, CDR2 SASEGT. This CDR3 contains 12 residues. The CDR3 bases are TGTGCCAGCAGCCGGTACCCGGAGACCCAGTACTTC. Translated: CASSRYPETQYF.

The V and J genes are TRBV10-1 and TRBJ2-3; unclear D gene. This CDR3 contains 14 residues. V was clipped by 3 bases and J by 0 bases, with 7 bases between them. Germline values: CDR1 WNHNN, CDR2 SYGVQD (reference sequence). This CDR3 reads CASSDMGSTDTQYF. In DNA, the CDR3 is TGCGCCAGCAGTGATATGGGGAGCACAGATACGCAGTATTTT.

This chain uses TRBV20-1 with TRBJ2-5; D is uncertain. V was pared by 6 bases and J by 5 bases, with 7 bases between. The CDR3 runs 10 residues. Germline V gene data show CDR1 as DFQATT and CDR2 as SNEGSKA (reference sequence). The CDR3, as DNA: TGCAGTGCCCATAGGGAGACCCAGTACTTC. Translation gives CSAHRETQYF.

This clonotype showed up just a few times. The CDR3 bases are TGCGCCAGCAGCCAAGAAGGGGTGACCAAAAACATTCAGTACTTC. This sequence encodes CASSQEGVTKNIQYF. This rearrangement joins TRBV4-1 to TRBJ2-4; the D gene is possibly TRBD1 (5 bases). V was cut by 0 bases and J by 2 bases, with 8 bases left in between. The CDR3 extends over 15 amino acids. Germline V gene data show CDR1 as MGHRA and CDR2 as YSYEKL.

This clonotype was counted a few times. Germline and junction disagree at one end, which may indicate a read error. The chain uses TRBV4-1 and TRBJ2-5; weak D call: TRBD2 (5 bases). CDR3 length: 12 amino acids. From germline, CDR1 is MGHRA and CDR2 YSYEKL. CDR3 coding DNA: TGCGCCAGCAGCCTCCCTGAGGGTCATGAGTTCTTC. Protein product: CASSLPEGHEFF.

There are a few counts of this clonotype. This sequence joins TRBV2 and TRBJ2-5; the match to TRBD2 covers 13 bases. The J call could be wrong; TRBJ2-1 is a better fit for the DNA end. This CDR3 comprises 16 residues. In germline, CDR1 is SNHLY, CDR2 FYNNEI. The CDR3: CASSTSGGARYNEQFF. The CDR3 coding sequence is TGTGCCAGCAGTACTAGCGGGGGGGCCAGGTACAATGAGCAGTTCTTC.

The chain links TRBV27 to TRBJ2-2; 8 nucleotides match TRBD1. The germline V gene encodes CDR1 MNHEY and CDR2 SMNVEV (reference sequence). The ends lost 1 base at V and 2 bases at J; junction bases unmatched: 3. The CDR3 covers 16 residues. CDR3 nucleotides: TGTGCCAGCAGTTTATGGACAGGGATAAACACCGGGGAGCTGTTTTTT. Translated: CASSLWTGINTGELFF.

The gene calls are TRBV7-2 and TRBJ2-5, with 9 bases identical to TRBD1. The J call may not be correct, given that the DNA end is closer to TRBJ2-7. Germline values: CDR1 SGHTA, CDR2 FQGNSA. The CDR3 contains 15 residues. The CDR3 DNA is TGTGCCAGCAGCTTAGGGACAGGGGTGTACGACGAGCAGTACTTC. It specifies CASSLGTGVYDEQYF.

This chain joins TRBV11-2 and TRBJ2-5; 7 positions agree with TRBD1. The J call may not be correct, given that the DNA end is closer to TRBJ2-7. Looked up from germline, CDR1 is SGHAT and CDR2 is FQNNGV. The CDR3 consists of 16 residues. CDR3 nucleotides: TGTGCCAGCAGCCCCTGGGACAGCGGCAATTCCTACGAGCAGTACTTC. Protein product: CASSPWDSGNSYEQYF.

This clonotype was seen a handful of times. The rearrangement links TRBV19 to TRBJ2-7, with D tentatively TRBD1 (5 bases). This CDR3 region has 13 residues. Trimming shortened V by 8 bases and J by 4 bases, and 15 bases separated the two germline ends. From germline, CDR1 is LNHDA and CDR2 SQIVND (reference sequence). The CDR3 DNA reads TGTGCCAGTTCTAAACAGGATACTTACGAGCAGTACTTC. It yields the protein CASSKQDTYEQYF. The whole variable domain, filled in from reference TRBV19 and TRBJ2-7, reads DGGITQSPKYLFRKEGQNVTLSCEQNLNHDAMYWYRQDPGQGLRLIYYSQIVNDFQKGDIAEGYSVSREKKESFPLTVTSAQKNPTAFYLCASSKQDTYEQYFGPGTRLTVT.

This sequence joins TRBV9 and TRBJ2-3; perhaps D is TRBD1 or TRBD2 (5 bases each). The CDR3 contains 15 residues. The germline gives CDR1 SGDLS, CDR2 YYNGEE. Deletions cut 0 bases from V and 2 bases from J, with 10 bases between. The CDR3 protein is CASSVDSGTTDTQYF. The CDR3 DNA reads as TGTGCCAGCAGCGTAGATTCCGGGACCACAGATACGCAGTATTTT.

The V gene is TRBV21-1, the J gene TRBJ2-3; the listed D gene, TRBD1, was not tested against the DNA. TRBV21-1 counts as a pseudogene. This CDR3 is built from 17 residues. The DNA for the CDR3 is TGTGCCAGCAGCAAAACAGGAGGCAGGGGAATCCAAGAGACCCAGTACTTT. It codes for CASSKTGGRGIQETQYF.